This record covers a single T cell receptor beta chain. Its specificity is unknown. This entry comes from a study of T cells after posttransplantation cyclophosphamide. Study-level points and caveats: Donor-recipient repertoire similarity was low at 1-2 months, rising over year one. TRB clonality was highly associated with recipient CMV seropositivity and reactivation.

Sequencing was performed with immunoSEQ multiplex PCR; in TCRdb, only in-frame clones are kept and a portion is missing. Among about 40,000 clones listed, around 91% were seen once. The CDR3 is 15 amino acids. V shed 6 bases, J shed 7 bases, and the junction held 7 bases outside the gene matches. Germline V gene sequence: CDR1 MNHEY, CDR2 SVGAGI. Busulfan-fludarabine conditioning, marrow transplant, and cyclophosphamide on days +3 and +4 were administered. This sequence was found in a male patient aged 55-69 years who received an allogeneic stem cell transplant from a related donor and was CMV-positive. A subset of T cells may come from the graft donor. The chain combines TRBV6-5 with TRBJ1-4, with 11 nucleotides matching TRBD1. This sample comprised PBMCs, obtained less than 70 days after allogeneic stem cell transplant with posttransplant cyclophosphamide. The CDR3 DNA is TGTGCCAGCAGCAGGATGGGACAGGGGGTTGAAAAACTGTTTTTT. As protein: CASSRMGQGVEKLFF.